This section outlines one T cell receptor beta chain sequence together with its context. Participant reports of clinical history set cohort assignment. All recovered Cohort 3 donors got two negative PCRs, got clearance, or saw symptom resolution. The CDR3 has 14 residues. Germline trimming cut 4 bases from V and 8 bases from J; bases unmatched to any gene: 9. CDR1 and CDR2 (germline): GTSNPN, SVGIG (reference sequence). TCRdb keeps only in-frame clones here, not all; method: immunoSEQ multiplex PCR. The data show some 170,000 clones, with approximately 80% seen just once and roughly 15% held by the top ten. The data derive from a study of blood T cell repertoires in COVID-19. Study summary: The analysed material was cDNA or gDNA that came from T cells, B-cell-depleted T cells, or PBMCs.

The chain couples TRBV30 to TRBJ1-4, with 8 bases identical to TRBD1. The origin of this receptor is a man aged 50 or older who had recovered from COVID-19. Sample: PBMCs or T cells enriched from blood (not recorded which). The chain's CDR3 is CAWNQGASREKLFF. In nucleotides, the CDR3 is TGTGCCTGGAACCAGGGGGCTTCTCGGGAAAAACTGTTTTTT.